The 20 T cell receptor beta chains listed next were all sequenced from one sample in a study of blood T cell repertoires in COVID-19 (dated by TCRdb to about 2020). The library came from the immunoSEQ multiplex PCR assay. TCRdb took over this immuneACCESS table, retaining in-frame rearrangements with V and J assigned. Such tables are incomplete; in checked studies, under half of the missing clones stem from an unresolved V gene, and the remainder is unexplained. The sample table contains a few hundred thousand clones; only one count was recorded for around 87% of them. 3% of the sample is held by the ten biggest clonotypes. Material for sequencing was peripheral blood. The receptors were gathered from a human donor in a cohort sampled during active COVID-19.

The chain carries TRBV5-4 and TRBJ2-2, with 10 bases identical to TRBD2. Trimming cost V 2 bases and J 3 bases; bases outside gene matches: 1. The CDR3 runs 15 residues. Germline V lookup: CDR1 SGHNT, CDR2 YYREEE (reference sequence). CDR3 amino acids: CASSFGTSDTGELFF. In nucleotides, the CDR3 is TGTGCCAGCAGCTTTGGGACTAGCGACACCGGGGAGCTGTTTTTT.

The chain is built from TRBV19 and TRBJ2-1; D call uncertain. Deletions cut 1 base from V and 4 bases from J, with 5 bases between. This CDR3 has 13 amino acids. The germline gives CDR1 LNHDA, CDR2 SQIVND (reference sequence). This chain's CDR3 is CASSIAFYNEQFF. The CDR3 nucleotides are TGTGCCAGTAGTATAGCTTTTTACAATGAGCAGTTCTTC.

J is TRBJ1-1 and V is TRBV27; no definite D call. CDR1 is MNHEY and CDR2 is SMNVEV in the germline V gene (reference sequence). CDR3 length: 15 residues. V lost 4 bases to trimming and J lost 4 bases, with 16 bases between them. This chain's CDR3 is CASSSLKGGSTEAFF. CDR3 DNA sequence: TGTGCCAGCAGTTCCCTAAAGGGTGGGAGCACTGAAGCTTTCTTT.

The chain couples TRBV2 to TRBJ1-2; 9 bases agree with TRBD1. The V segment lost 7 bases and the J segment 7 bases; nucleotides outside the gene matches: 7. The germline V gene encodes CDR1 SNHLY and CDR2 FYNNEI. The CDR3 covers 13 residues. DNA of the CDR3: TGTGCCAGCACCCTACAGGGGGCAGCTGGCTACACCTTC. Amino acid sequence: CASTLQGAAGYTF.

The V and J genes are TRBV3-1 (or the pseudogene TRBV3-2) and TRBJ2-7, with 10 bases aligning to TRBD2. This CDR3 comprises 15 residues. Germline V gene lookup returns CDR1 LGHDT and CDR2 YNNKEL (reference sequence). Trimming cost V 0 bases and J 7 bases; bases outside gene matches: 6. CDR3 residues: CASSQDFASGGEQYF. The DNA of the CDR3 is TGTGCCAGCAGCCAAGATTTTGCTAGCGGGGGTGAGCAGTACTTC.

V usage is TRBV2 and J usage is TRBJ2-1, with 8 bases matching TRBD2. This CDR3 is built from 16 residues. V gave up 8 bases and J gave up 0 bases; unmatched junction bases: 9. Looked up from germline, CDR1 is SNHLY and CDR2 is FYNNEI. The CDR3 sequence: CASRRLATSSYNEQFF. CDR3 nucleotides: TGTGCCAGCCGAAGACTAGCGACGAGCTCCTACAATGAGCAGTTCTTC. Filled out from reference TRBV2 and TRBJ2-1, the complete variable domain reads EPEVTQTPSHQVTQMGQEVILRCVPISNHLYFYWYRQILGQKVEFLVSFYNNEISEKSEIFDDQFSVERPDGSNFTLKIRSTKLEDSAMYFCASRRLATSSYNEQFFGPGTRLTVL.

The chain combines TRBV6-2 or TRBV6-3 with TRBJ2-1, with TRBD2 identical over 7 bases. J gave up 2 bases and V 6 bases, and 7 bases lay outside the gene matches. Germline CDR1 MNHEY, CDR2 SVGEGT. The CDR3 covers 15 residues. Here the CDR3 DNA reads TGTGCCAGCAGCCTGTGGGGGAGGGCCTACAATGAGCAGTTCTTC. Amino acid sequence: CASSLWGRAYNEQFF.

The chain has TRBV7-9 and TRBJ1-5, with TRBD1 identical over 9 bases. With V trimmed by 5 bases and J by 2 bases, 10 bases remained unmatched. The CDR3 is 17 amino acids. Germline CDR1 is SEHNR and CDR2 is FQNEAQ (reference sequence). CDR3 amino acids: CASSVWRGDRGNQPQHF. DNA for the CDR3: TGTGCCAGCAGCGTATGGAGGGGGGACAGGGGCAATCAGCCCCAGCATTTT.

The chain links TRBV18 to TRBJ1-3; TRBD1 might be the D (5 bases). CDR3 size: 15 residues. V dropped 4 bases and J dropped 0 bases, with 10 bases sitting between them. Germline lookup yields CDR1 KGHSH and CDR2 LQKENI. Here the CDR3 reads CASSLDTSSGNTIYF. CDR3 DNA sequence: TGTGCCAGCTCACTGGACACGAGCTCTGGAAACACCATATATTTT.

The CDR3 spells CASNPPRDNQPQHF. The CDR3 DNA follows: TGTGCCAGCAATCCCCCCCGGGACAATCAGCCCCAGCATTTT. This sequence joins TRBV6-5 and TRBJ1-5; D is unclear. The V gene lost 7 bases and the J gene lost 3 bases, with 13 bases spanning the gap. Germline-derived CDR1 and CDR2 are MNHEY and SVGAGI. The CDR3 extends over 14 amino acids.

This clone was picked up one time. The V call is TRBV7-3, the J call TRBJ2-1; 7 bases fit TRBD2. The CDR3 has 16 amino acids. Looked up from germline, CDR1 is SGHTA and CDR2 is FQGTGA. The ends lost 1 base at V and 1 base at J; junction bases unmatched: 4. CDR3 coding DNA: TGTGCCAGCAGCTTAATGGGTAGCGGGTCCTACAATGAGCAGTTCTTC. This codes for CASSLMGSGSYNEQFF.

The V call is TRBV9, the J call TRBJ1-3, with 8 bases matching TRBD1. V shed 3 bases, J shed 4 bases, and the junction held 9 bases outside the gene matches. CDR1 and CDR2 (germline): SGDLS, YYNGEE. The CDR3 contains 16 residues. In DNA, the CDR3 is TGTGCCAGCAGCGGACCCAGGGGGCAGGGGGGAAACACCATATATTTT. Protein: CASSGPRGQGGNTIYF. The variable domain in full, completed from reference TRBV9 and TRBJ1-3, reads DSGVTQTPKHLITATGQRVTLRCSPRSGDLSVYWYQQSLDQGLQFLIQYYNGEERAKGNILERFSAQQFPDLHSELNLSSLELGDSALYFCASSGPRGQGGNTIYFGEGSWLTVV.

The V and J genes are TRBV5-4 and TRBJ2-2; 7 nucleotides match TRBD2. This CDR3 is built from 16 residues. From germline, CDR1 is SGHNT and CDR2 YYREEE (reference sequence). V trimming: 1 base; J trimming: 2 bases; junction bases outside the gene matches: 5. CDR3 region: CASSLSKRDNTGELFF. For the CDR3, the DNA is TGTGCCAGCAGCTTGAGCAAGCGGGACAACACCGGGGAGCTGTTTTTT.

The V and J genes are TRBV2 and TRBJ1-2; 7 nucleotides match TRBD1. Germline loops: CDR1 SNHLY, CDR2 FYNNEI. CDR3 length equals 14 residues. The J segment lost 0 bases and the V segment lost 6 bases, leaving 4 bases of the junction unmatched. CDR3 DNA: TGTGCCAGCAGCCGACAGGGCACTAACTATGGCTACACCTTC. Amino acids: CASSRQGTNYGYTF.

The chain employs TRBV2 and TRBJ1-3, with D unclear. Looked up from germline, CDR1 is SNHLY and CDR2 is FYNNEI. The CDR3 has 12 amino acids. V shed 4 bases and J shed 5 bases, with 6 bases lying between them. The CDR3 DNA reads TGTGCCAGCAGTGCTAGCCGAAACACCATATATTTT. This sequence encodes CASSASRNTIYF.

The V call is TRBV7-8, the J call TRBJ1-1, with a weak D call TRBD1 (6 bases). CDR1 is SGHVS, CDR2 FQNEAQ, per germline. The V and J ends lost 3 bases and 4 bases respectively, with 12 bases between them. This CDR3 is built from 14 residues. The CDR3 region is CASSLHREGTEAFF. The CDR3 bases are TGTGCCAGCAGCTTGCACAGGGAAGGCACTGAAGCTTTCTTT.

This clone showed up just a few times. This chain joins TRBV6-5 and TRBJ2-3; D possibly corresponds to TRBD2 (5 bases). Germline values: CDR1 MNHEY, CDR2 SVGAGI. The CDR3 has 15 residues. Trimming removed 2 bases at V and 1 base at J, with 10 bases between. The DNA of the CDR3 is TGTGCCAGCAGTTACGGAGCGGTGGGCACAGATACGCAGTATTTT. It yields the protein CASSYGAVGTDTQYF.

DNA of the CDR3: TGCGCCAGCAGCTTGGTATCAATAGGCGAGACTAGCGGTGTGTACGAGCAGTACTTC. Translation gives CASSLVSIGETSGVYEQYF. This chain connects TRBV5-1 to TRBJ2-7; 9 bases are shared with TRBD2. The CDR3 runs 19 residues. CDR1 and CDR2 from the germline V gene are SGHRS and YFSETQ. Unmatched junction bases numbered 17, after V lost 0 bases and J lost 4 bases. The whole variable domain, remainder taken from reference TRBV5-1 and TRBJ2-7, is KAGVTQTPRYLIKTRGQQVTLSCSPISGHRSVSWYQQTPGQGLQFLFEYFSETQRNKGNFPGRFSGRQFSNSRSEMNVSTLELGDSALYLCASSLVSIGETSGVYEQYFGPGTRLTVT.

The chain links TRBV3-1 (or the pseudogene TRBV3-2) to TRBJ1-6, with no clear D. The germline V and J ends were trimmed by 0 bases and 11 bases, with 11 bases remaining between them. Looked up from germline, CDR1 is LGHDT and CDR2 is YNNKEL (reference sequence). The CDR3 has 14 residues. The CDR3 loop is CASSQDNSGAPLHF. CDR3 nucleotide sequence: TGTGCCAGCAGCCAAGATAACTCCGGGGCACCCCTCCACTTT.

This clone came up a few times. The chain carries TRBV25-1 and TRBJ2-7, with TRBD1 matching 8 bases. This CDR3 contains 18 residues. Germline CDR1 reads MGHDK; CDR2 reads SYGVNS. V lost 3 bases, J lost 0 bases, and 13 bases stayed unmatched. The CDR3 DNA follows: TGTGCCAGCAGTGAGTTTCGAGAGGACAGGGTGAACTCCTACGAGCAGTACTTC. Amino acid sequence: CASSEFREDRVNSYEQYF.